The clone carrying this T cell receptor (beta chain) is a singleton in its sample. The sample is drawn from a study of control samples from healthy donors and cancer patients. Germline lookup yields CDR1 SQVTM and CDR2 ANQGSEA. This CDR3 has 12 residues. Between the trimmed V and J ends, which lost 7 bases and 3 bases, there was a span of 13 bases. Sequenced by immunoSEQ multiplex PCR; TCRdb stores in-frame clones only, minus some. Of 100,000 or so clones listed, 90% to 95% are singletons. The TCR sequence derives from a woman between 18 and 30 years old in good health. The chain recombines TRBV29-1 with TRBJ2-7; possibly TRBD2 for D (5 bases). Sequencing was performed on blood. The CDR3 DNA sequence: TGCAGCGCTACGGACGGGATCTACGAGCAGTACTTC. As protein: CSATDGIYEQYF.